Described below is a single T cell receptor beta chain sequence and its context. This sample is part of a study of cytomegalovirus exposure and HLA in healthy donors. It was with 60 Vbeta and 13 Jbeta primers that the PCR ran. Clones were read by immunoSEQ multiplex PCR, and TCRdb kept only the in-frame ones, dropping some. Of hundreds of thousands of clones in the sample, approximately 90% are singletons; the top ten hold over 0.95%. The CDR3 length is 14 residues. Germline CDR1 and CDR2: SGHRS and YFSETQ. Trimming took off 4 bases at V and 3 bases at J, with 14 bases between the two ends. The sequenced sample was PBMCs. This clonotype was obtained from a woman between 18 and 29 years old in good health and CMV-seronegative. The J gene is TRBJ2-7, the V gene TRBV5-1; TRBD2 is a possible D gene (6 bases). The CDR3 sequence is CASSLPDGSYEQYF. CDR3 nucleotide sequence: TGCGCCAGCAGCCTCCCCGACGGGAGCTACGAGCAGTACTTC.